In this sample, the clone carrying this T cell receptor (beta chain) turned up a few times. Its target is unknown. The record originates from a study of T-cell memory formation after mild COVID-19. Overall study context: Largely donor-specific TCR clusters were found.

It was 5'RACE with constant-segment primers that produced the TCR alpha and TCR beta cDNA libraries, which carried sample barcodes and UMIs. One entry per CDR3 protein, called by TCRdb with MiXCR from the 5' RACE reads. The data contain around 320,000 distinct CDR3 sequences, 25% to 30% of them singletons. Germline assignment: CDR1 KGHSH and CDR2 LQKENI. This CDR3 region has 13 residues. Trimming cost V 6 bases and J 0 bases, with 8 bases left between them. Study-wide points: Whether second-wave clones peaking at day 37 were SARS-CoV-2 specific went unconfirmed. Later expanders leaned CD4+, whereas clones that contracted between day 15 and 85 were balanced CD4/CD8.

V usage is TRBV18 and J usage is TRBJ2-5; D gene uncertain. This receptor was taken from an adult woman who had mild COVID-19 (a few samples of this study predate the infection). Cell type and time point are not known. Sequencing used PBMCs or a T cell subset sorted from them (not recorded which). In DNA, the CDR3 is TGTGCCAGCTCGAAACAGTACCAAGAGACCCAGTACTTC. It specifies CASSKQYQETQYF.